This T cell receptor (beta chain) was sequenced during a study of cytomegalovirus exposure and HLA in healthy donors. The wider study: Among several hundred genotyped donors, around 77% fell in the Caucasian-associated ancestry cluster. General study points: There was a cluster of highly shared sequence variants that was likely a sequencing artifact. Most of the CMV-associated TCR beta chains (in a later analysis) appeared to be HLA-restricted.

On this clone: Its antigen is not identified.

60 Vbeta and 13 Jbeta primers were used in PCR. Some clones are missing from TCRdb's copy, which holds only in-frame ones; the method was immunoSEQ multiplex PCR. The repertoire has about 150,000 clones, approximately 80% of them found once; the top ten carry less than 5%. The V gene's germline CDR1 is MNHNS and CDR2 SASEGT. There are 15 residues in the CDR3. Losses at the gene ends were 7 bases for V and 7 bases for J; bases not matched to a gene: 13. This clonotype was sampled from a male donor in good health and CMV-seronegative. The V and J genes are TRBV6-1 and TRBJ2-1; 7 nucleotides match TRBD1. Source material: PBMCs. Here the CDR3 reads CASNRDSPAWNEQFF. CDR3 nucleotide sequence: TGTGCCAGCAACCGGGACAGCCCCGCTTGGAATGAGCAGTTCTTC.